In its sample, the clone carrying this T cell receptor beta chain was seen a few times. Its specificity is not known. Amplification targeted TCR beta CDR3 regions from RNA transcripts. HTBI primers were the set used in a first-round RT-PCR of the TCR CDR3. TCRdb ran MiXCR on the multiplex PCR reads and lists one entry per CDR3 protein. This table has about 840,000 distinct CDR3 sequences, over 35% appearing once. These data are taken from a study of T cells in Graves' hyperthyroidism and ophthalmopathy. Study as a whole: Before any treatment, at initial diagnosis, peripheral blood was collected. Study findings and constraints: Ophthalmopathy and stable hyperthyroidism were told apart by a 13 V-J model.

Trimming cost V 5 bases and J 6 bases; bases outside gene matches: 7. Germline V gives CDR1 PRHDT, CDR2 FYEKMQ (reference sequence). The CDR3 runs to 13 residues. Newly diagnosed hyperthyroidism, duration under 2 months, in patients aged 18 to 65. This TCR was sampled from a man between 18 and 29 years old with Graves' hyperthyroidism. Sample: blood. J is TRBJ2-7 and V is TRBV13, with TRBD2 identical over 7 bases. The CDR3 nucleotides read TGTGCCAGCAGCCTTGGGGGGGTCGGCGAGCAGTACTTC. Amino acids: CASSLGGVGEQYF.